These 11 T cell receptor beta chains originate from one sample sequenced in a study of a mutant IDH1 vaccine in newly diagnosed glioma. Profiling relied on immunoSEQ multiplex PCR, and the TCRdb table lists in-frame clones only, not all of them. The table has tens of thousands of clones, more than 75% seen once. Antigen specificity for these receptors is unknown. The time point here: week 47, end of study. In the vaccine, a single dose held 300 ug of the mutant IDH1 20-mer peptide, along with topical imiquimod. Sequences were derived from PBMCs, sampled from a glioma patient whose treatment included an IDH1 peptide vaccine. These receptors were collected from a woman aged 25-40 years with glioma.

The chain carries TRBV18 and TRBJ1-2; D unresolved. CDR1 is KGHSH, CDR2 LQKENI, per germline. The CDR3 extends over 20 amino acids. With 2 bases removed from V and 3 bases from J, the gap between germline ends came to 28 bases. The CDR3 bases are TGTGCCAGCTCACCATTTGGCCTGGCCGGGATACAGACGGAGTACTATGGCTACACCTTC. It codes for CASSPFGLAGIQTEYYGYTF.

The V call is TRBV2, the J call TRBJ1-1, with D tentatively TRBD1 (5 bases). Trimming took 4 bases from V and 2 from J, leaving 11 bases between them. This CDR3 comprises 14 residues. CDR1 SNHLY and CDR2 FYNNEI come from the germline V gene. CDR3 region: CASSGTTANTEAFF. The CDR3 DNA follows: TGTGCCAGCAGTGGGACGACAGCCAACACTGAAGCTTTCTTT.

Only one count was recorded for this clone. V and J are TRBV30 and TRBJ1-5; 10 bases map to TRBD1. Germline CDR1 reads GTSNPN; CDR2 reads SVGIG (reference sequence). After removal of 1 base from V and 6 bases from J, the junction contained 6 bases not matched to a gene. This CDR3 has 15 residues. The CDR3: CAWSGGQGSRQPQHF. The CDR3 DNA follows: TGTGCCTGGAGTGGGGGACAGGGGAGCCGTCAGCCCCAGCATTTT.

The rearrangement joins TRBV7-9 to TRBJ2-5, with 9 bases aligning to TRBD1. CDR3 length: 16 amino acids. Trimming at V came to 1 base and at J to 6 bases, leaving 9 bases not matched to a gene. Germline V gene lookup returns CDR1 SEHNR and CDR2 FQNEAQ (reference sequence). CDR3 loop: CASSLEDRGDWKTQYF. The CDR3 nucleotides read TGTGCCAGCAGCTTAGAGGACAGGGGAGACTGGAAGACCCAGTACTTC. Full variable domain (rest looked up from reference TRBV7-9 and TRBJ2-5): DTGVSQNPRHKITKRGQNVTFRCDPISEHNRLYWYRQTLGQGPEFLTYFQNEAQLEKSRLLSDRFSAERPKGSFSTLEIQRTEQGDSAMYLCASSLEDRGDWKTQYFGPGTRLLVL.

The V and J genes are TRBV19 and TRBJ1-2; tentative D call: TRBD1 (6 bases). From germline, CDR1 is LNHDA and CDR2 SQIVND (reference sequence). V lost 7 bases and J lost 6, with 24 bases in between. This CDR3 region has 16 residues. The CDR3 region is CASTSLTTGHDDGYTF. The DNA of the CDR3 is TGTGCCAGTACCTCTCTAACGACAGGACACGATGATGGCTACACCTTC.

This chain connects TRBV15 to TRBJ1-4; possibly TRBD1 for D (5 bases). Trimming left V 1 base short and J 5 bases short, with 11 bases between. There are 15 residues in the CDR3. CDR1 LNHNV and CDR2 YYDKDF come from the germline V gene (reference sequence). The CDR3 sequence: CATSRGGGENEKLFF. CDR3 DNA sequence: TGTGCCACCAGCAGAGGCGGGGGGGAAAATGAAAAACTGTTTTTT.

This chain uses TRBV6-5 with TRBJ1-4; 8 nucleotides agree with TRBD1. V shed 10 bases and J 3 bases; nucleotides not matched to a gene: 10. Germline V gene lookup returns CDR1 MNHEY and CDR2 SVGAGI. This CDR3 region has 15 residues. CDR3 nucleotides: TGTGCCACCAGGACAGGGTATACATCTAATGAAAAACTGTTTTTT. It specifies CATRTGYTSNEKLFF.

This chain uses TRBV6-5 with TRBJ1-6, with D unresolved. Germline values: CDR1 MNHEY, CDR2 SVGAGI. The CDR3 is made up of 15 amino acids. The germline V and J ends were trimmed by 2 bases and 1 base, with 6 bases remaining between them. This CDR3 is CASSYRTSYNSPLHF. DNA of the CDR3: TGTGCCAGCAGTTACCGGACGTCCTATAATTCACCCCTCCACTTT.

The J gene is TRBJ2-5, the V gene TRBV5-1; 7 bases match TRBD1. V gave up 3 bases and J gave up 1 base; unmatched junction bases: 9. CDR1 and CDR2 (germline): SGHRS, YFSETQ. The length of the CDR3 is 16 residues. CDR3 protein: CASSSRDRGLQETQYF. The CDR3 nucleotides read TGCGCCAGCAGCTCCCGGGACAGAGGTCTCCAAGAGACCCAGTACTTC.

The genes are TRBV18 and TRBJ1-5; tentatively, D is TRBD1 (5 bases). From germline, CDR1 is KGHSH and CDR2 LQKENI. Trimming took 3 bases from V and 3 from J, leaving 9 bases between them. The CDR3 has 14 residues. CDR3 sequence reads: CASSPLGPNQPQHF. The CDR3 DNA follows: TGTGCCAGCTCACCCTTGGGGCCCAATCAGCCCCAGCATTTT.

The chain uses TRBV5-1 and TRBJ2-7, with a tentative D call TRBD2 (5 bases). This CDR3 contains 12 residues. Trimming stripped 4 bases from V and 2 bases from J, with 7 bases between. Germline lookup yields CDR1 SGHRS and CDR2 YFSETQ. The CDR3 DNA follows: TGCGCCAGCAGCCCGGGGACCTACGAGCAGTACTTC. Protein: CASSPGTYEQYF.